This T cell receptor beta chain was recorded in a study of response to subunit inactivated influenza vaccine. This clonotype was seen ten or more times. MiXCR, run by TCRdb on the RT-PCR reads, gives a single entry per CDR3 protein. The sample yields more than 550,000 distinct CDR3 sequences, about 11% seen once. This CDR3 comprises 12 residues. Trimming shortened V by 2 bases and J by 5 bases, and 6 bases separated the two germline ends. Germline assignment: CDR1 SGHTA and CDR2 FQGNSA. The same data also went into a second study, on T cells expressing NK-cell markers. This second study notes: 5'RACE template switching with UMIs generated TCR beta cDNA. From sorted CD3+CD56+NKG2C+, CD3+CD56+NKG2C- and CD3+CD56-NKG2C+ T cells came the TCR beta repertoires. Sequenced donors, eight in total, included seven who were HCMV-seropositive and one who was seronegative. Of CD8+ T cells, 1.0-7.0% belonged to dominant NKG2C+ clonotypes in roughly six donors. Dominance of the CD3+CD56-NKG2C+ fraction by these clonotypes also held in a handful of donors.

The rearrangement joins TRBV7-2 to TRBJ2-5; D call uncertain. The sequence derives from a man aged 45 to 65 who received an inactivated influenza vaccine. Sequencing was performed on PBMCs from blood, taken on the day of vaccination. DNA of the CDR3: TGTGCCAGCAGCTTACCCCCGGAGACCCAGTACTTC. Translating gives CASSLPPETQYF. The full variable domain, in which reference TRBV7-2 and TRBJ2-5 provide the parts outside the CDR3, is GAGVSQSPSNKVTEKGKDVELRCDPISGHTALYWYRQSLGQGLEFLIYFQGNSAPDKSGLPSDRFSAERTGGSVSTLTIQRTQQEDSAVYLCASSLPPETQYFGPGTRLLVL.